Listed below are T cell receptor beta chains from one sample, sequenced in a study of T cells in Graves' hyperthyroidism and ophthalmopathy. TCRdb re-analysed the multiplex PCR reads in MiXCR, keeping a single row per CDR3 protein. Of roughly 700,000 distinct CDR3 sequences listed, around a sixth were seen once; the top ten hold roughly a sixth. The material sequenced was blood. The receptors were sampled from a man in his forties or fifties with Graves' hyperthyroidism. CDR3s include the opening cysteine and the closing phenylalanine or tryptophan. The D gene is left open where the match is weak. Some rows have no size entry. The others give once, few or many, or a class for an expanded clone.

J,size,V,D,CDR3,DNA
TRBJ2-3,many,TRBV5-6,NA,CASSLAAYTDTQYF,TGTGCCAGCAGCTTGGCCGCCTACACAGATACGCAGTATTTT
TRBJ2-1,NA,TRBV7-9,TRBD2,CVSRQSTSGRHEQFF,TGTGTCAGCAGACAAAGTACTAGCGGGAGGCATGAGCAGTTCTTC
TRBJ2-2,NA,TRBV10-3,TRBD2,CAISRTSGSHTGELFF,TGTGCCATCAGTAGGACTAGCGGGAGTCACACCGGGGAGCTGTTTTTT
TRBJ2-1,NA,TRBV19,TRBD2,CASSMLIAGRNNEQFF,TGTGCCAGTAGTATGCTCATAGCGGGCCGAAATAATGAGCAGTTCTTC
TRBJ2-7,NA,TRBV4-1,NA,CASSHRLGMAYEQYF,TGCGCCAGCAGCCACCGATTAGGGATGGCCTACGAGCAGTACTTC
TRBJ2-5,NA,TRBV30,NA,CAWSRSSQEAQYF,TGTGCCTGGAGTAGGAGTTCGCAAGAGGCCCAGTACTTC
TRBJ2-7,many,TRBV28,TRBD1,CASSRDRAGEQYF,TGTGCCAGCAGTAGGGACAGGGCCGGCGAGCAGTACTTC
TRBJ2-1,NA,TRBV6-2/TRBV6-3,TRBD2,CASINRLAGRDEQFF,TGTGCCAGCATCAACCGACTAGCGGGGCGCGATGAGCAGTTCTTC
TRBJ2-5,NA,TRBV7-9,NA,CASSRPRQTNQETQYF,TGTGCCAGCAGCCGCCCGAGGCAGACTAATCAAGAGACCCAGTACTTC
TRBJ2-2,many,TRBV27,TRBD2,CASSLMAGGNTGELFF,TGTGCCAGCAGTTTAATGGCGGGAGGAAACACCGGGGAGCTGTTTTTT
TRBJ2-2,NA,TRBV6-1,NA,CASRPAVYTGELFF,TGTGCCAGCAGGCCGGCCGTCTACACCGGGGAGCTGTTTTTT
TRBJ2-3,many,TRBV10-3,NA,CAISDQTLPKDTQYF,TGTGCCATCAGTGACCAGACCCTACCTAAAGATACGCAGTATTTT
TRBJ2-7,once,TRBV4-3,NA,CASSQDLDRDYEKYF,TGCGCCAGCAGCCAAGATCTCGACAGAGACTACGAGAAGTACTTC
TRBJ1-2,few,TRBV6-2/TRBV6-3,TRBD1,CASSTYRGYGYTF,TGTGCCAGCAGTACCTACAGGGGATATGGCTACACCTTC
TRBJ2-1,many,TRBV20-1,NA,CSARDPVGTFTHYTEQFF,TGCAGTGCTAGAGATCCTGTCGGGACCTTTACTCATTACACTGAGCAGTTCTTC
TRBJ2-1,few,TRBV27,TRBD2,CASSLSSGRWNEQFF,TGTGCCAGCAGTTTATCGAGCGGGAGATGGAATGAGCAGTTCTTC
TRBJ1-2,few,TRBV12-3/TRBV12-4,NA,CASKGFYGYTF,TGTGCCAGCAAAGGGTTTTATGGCTACACCTTC
TRBJ1-2,NA,TRBV5-4,NA,CASRYGTASPRHGYTF,TGTGCCAGCAGGTATGGGACCGCGTCACCTCGCCATGGCTACACCTTC
TRBJ2-6,NA,TRBV10-2,TRBD1,CASRSMGDRTNPSGANVLTF,TGCGCCAGCAGAAGCATGGGGGACAGGACGAACCCCTCTGGGGCCAACGTCCTGACTTTC
TRBJ2-3,many,TRBV11-2,TRBD2,CASSLQTSGRDTQYF,TGTGCCAGCAGCTTACAGACTAGCGGGAGGGATACGCAGTATTTT
TRBJ2-3,few,TRBV6-5,TRBD2,CASSYSWGAGLTDTQYF,TGTGCCAGCAGTTACTCGTGGGGAGCGGGGCTCACAGATACGCAGTATTTT
TRBJ1-5,many,TRBV11-2,NA,CASSLAPGRNQPQHF,TGTGCCAGCAGCTTAGCCCCGGGACGCAATCAGCCCCAGCATTTT
TRBJ2-3,NA,TRBV6-1,TRBD2,CASSLLPTSGRVGTQYF,TGTGCCAGCAGTCTCCTCCCGACTAGCGGGAGAGTCGGTACGCAGTATTTT
TRBJ2-7,many,TRBV7-8,NA,CASSPRLSYEQYF,TGTGCCAGCAGCCCTCGGTTGTCCTACGAGCAGTACTTC
TRBJ2-7,few,TRBV27,NA,CASREWTGQSYEQYF,TGTGCCAGCAGGGAGTGGACGGGACAATCCTACGAGCAGTACTTC
TRBJ2-7,many,TRBV5-1,TRBD2,CASSLASGSIGYEQYF,TGCGCCAGCAGCTTGGCTAGCGGCTCAATAGGGTACGAGCAGTACTTC
TRBJ2-1,few,TRBV5-4,NA,CASSLEGTSYNEQFF,TGTGCCAGCAGCTTGGAGGGGACCTCCTACAATGAGCAGTTCTTC
TRBJ2-2,many,TRBV27,NA,CASSFRGSGELFF,TGTGCCAGCAGTTTTCGCGGATCCGGGGAGCTGTTTTTT
TRBJ2-7,many,TRBV7-9,NA,CASSLALGPPEQYF,TGTGCCAGCAGCTTAGCACTGGGACCTCCCGAGCAGTACTTC
TRBJ2-4,few,TRBV30,NA,CAWDWAGLAKNIQYF,TGTGCCTGGGATTGGGCAGGGCTAGCCAAAAACATTCAGTACTTC
TRBJ2-1,NA,TRBV12-5,NA,CASGLDHEQFF,TGTGCTAGTGGTTTAGATCATGAGCAGTTCTTC
TRBJ2-3,NA,TRBV7-3,NA,CASSLRGRDTQYF,TGTGCCAGCAGCTTACGAGGAAGAGATACGCAGTATTTT
TRBJ2-1,many,TRBV28,TRBD2,CASGPWTSAHNEQFF,TGTGCCAGCGGCCCTTGGACTAGCGCCCACAATGAGCAGTTCTTC
TRBJ2-2,many,TRBV7-9,NA,CASSPRGTGRNTGELFF,TGTGCCAGCAGCCCTCGGGGAACTGGGCGGAACACCGGGGAGCTGTTTTTT
TRBJ2-1,few,TRBV7-9,NA,CASSKHGGVGYNEQFF,TGTGCCAGCAGCAAACATGGGGGCGTTGGCTACAATGAGCAGTTCTTC
TRBJ2-1,many,TRBV27,NA,CASSLSGPSSYNEQFF,TGTGCCAGCAGTTTATCAGGGCCAAGCTCCTACAATGAGCAGTTCTTC
TRBJ1-4,NA,TRBV24-1,NA,CATSDSQSGIGLFF,TGTGCCACCAGTGATTCCCAGTCGGGCATAGGACTGTTTTTT